Described below is a single T cell receptor (beta chain) sequence and its context. Pooling was applied to second doses at about 4 or about 12 weeks. This sample was included in a study of T cell responses to AZD1222 COVID-19 vaccine. V lost 3 bases, J lost 2 bases, and 7 bases lay in between. The germline V gene has CDR1 SGHNT and CDR2 YENEEA. There are 13 residues in the CDR3. TCRdb's table, derived via immunoSEQ multiplex PCR, lists solely in-frame clones and lacks some. This sample has roughly 65,000 clones; over 65% occur once, and the top ten carry around 27%. The gene calls are TRBV11-3 and TRBJ1-2; no clear D gene. The sample here was peripheral blood, taken 28 days after the second AZD1222 dose. This sequence originates from an adult who received the AZD1222 COVID-19 vaccine. The CDR3 DNA sequence: TGTGCCAGCAGCTTGAGGACCAACTATGGCTACACCTTC. Translation: CASSLRTNYGYTF.